The next 2 T cell receptor beta chains were all read from a single sample in a study of blood T cell repertoires in COVID-19. Sequenced by immunoSEQ multiplex PCR; TCRdb stores in-frame clones only, minus some. Of approximately 500,000 clones in the sample, approximately 88% were seen once. Sequencing used PBMCs or T cells enriched from blood (not recorded which). The receptor source for this set is a middle-aged woman who had recovered from COVID-19.

V gene TRBV10-1 combines with J gene TRBJ2-5, with 8 nucleotides matching TRBD2. Germline V gene data show CDR1 as WNHNN and CDR2 as SYGVQD (reference sequence). The CDR3 loop spans 14 amino acids. The V segment lost 4 bases and the J segment 5 bases; nucleotides outside the gene matches: 6. Here the CDR3 reads CASSVGAGDETQYF. The CDR3, as DNA: TGCGCCAGCAGTGTAGGAGCGGGAGACGAGACCCAGTACTTC.

The V call is TRBV2, the J call TRBJ1-4, with 7 bases identical to TRBD1. The V and J ends lost 4 bases and 5 bases, in that order; junction bases with no gene match: 4. The CDR3 has 14 residues. Germline V lookup: CDR1 SNHLY, CDR2 FYNNEI. The CDR3 DNA is TGTGCCAGCAGTGGGGGACAGACCAATGAAAAACTGTTTTTT. This sequence encodes CASSGGQTNEKLFF.